A selection of T cell receptor beta chains follows, all from one sample in a study of cytomegalovirus exposure and HLA in healthy donors. Sequenced by immunoSEQ multiplex PCR; TCRdb stores in-frame clones only, minus some. The sample has 150,000 to 200,000 clones, roughly 80% seen once. Sequencing used PBMCs. The receptor set was obtained from a male donor in good health and CMV-seronegative. The CDR3 runs from the conserved cysteine through the conserved F or W. Fields, in order: D gene, V gene, J gene, clone size, CDR3 DNA, CDR3 protein. The D gene is left open where the match is weak. The size of a clone is reported for some rows only, either as once, few or many, or as a class for expanded clones.

>TRBD1|TRBV28|TRBJ2-7|NA
TGTGCCAGCAGCCTAACAGGGGACCCCTACGAGCAGTACTTC
CASSLTGDPYEQYF
>NA|TRBV4-2|TRBJ2-4|NA
TGTGCCAGCAGCCAAGCGGCAGCGGAAGAAGCGAAAAACATTCAGTACTTC
CASSQAAAEEAKNIQYF
>TRBD2|TRBV16|TRBJ2-3|NA
TGTGCCAGCAGCCCACCGGGACTAGCGGGGCTCACAGATACGCAGTATTTT
CASSPPGLAGLTDTQYF
>NA|TRBV5-1|TRBJ1-1|many
TGCGCCAGCAGCCCGGAGTGGGAGGGTACTGAAGCTTTCTTT
CASSPEWEGTEAFF
>NA|TRBV18|TRBJ2-3|NA
TGTGCCAGCTCACCACCGAGGGGGGGGCCAGATACGCAGTATTTT
CASSPPRGGPDTQYF
>TRBD1|TRBV4-1|TRBJ2-1|NA
TGCGCCAGCAGCCCTTCTCCCGGGACAGGGCTTAATGAGCAGTTCTTC
CASSPSPGTGLNEQFF
>NA|TRBV7-6|TRBJ1-5|NA
TGTGCCAGCAGCTTAGAGGGGGGGCTGAACAATCAGCCCCAGCATTTT
CASSLEGGLNNQPQHF
>TRBD1|TRBV4-1|TRBJ1-2|NA
TGCGCCAGCAGCCCAAGGACAGGGAGCGCCTATGGCTACACCTTC
CASSPRTGSAYGYTF
>TRBD2|TRBV29-1|TRBJ2-2|NA
TGCAGCGTTGGCCTAGCGGGCACCGGGGAGCTGTTTTTT
CSVGLAGTGELFF
>TRBD2|TRBV5-1|TRBJ2-7|NA
TGCGCCAGCAGCCCGGGACTAGCGGGACCTCAGTACTTC
CASSPGLAGPQYF
>TRBD2|TRBV7-9|TRBJ2-1|NA
TGTGCCAGCAGCTACCCCCCAGCCCTCAGCGGGGTTTACAATGAGCAGTTCTTC
CASSYPPALSGVYNEQFF
>TRBD1|TRBV29-1|TRBJ1-2|NA
TGCAGCGTTGGGGGAGGGGACAGGGCCTATGGCTACACCTTC
CSVGGGDRAYGYTF
>NA|TRBV6-1|TRBJ2-5|NA
TGTGCCAGCAGTGGACCAGGGGCCAAGACCCAGTACTTC
CASSGPGAKTQYF
>TRBD1|TRBV28|TRBJ2-5|once
TGTGCCAGCAGTTTAGGGCAGGGGGAAGGGGGTGCCCAACAAGAGACCCAGTACTTC
CASSLGQGEGGAQQETQYF
>TRBD2|TRBV29-1|TRBJ2-2|NA
TGCAGCGTTTCACTAGCGGGAGTAACCGGGGAGCTGTTTTTT
CSVSLAGVTGELFF
>TRBD2|TRBV10-3|TRBJ2-1|NA
TGTGCCATCAGCGGGGGGGCTCTCTCCAATGAGCAGTTCTTC
CAISGGALSNEQFF
>NA|TRBV7-9|TRBJ2-2|once
TGTGCCAGCAGACTAGCCGTTTTGGCGAACACCGGGGAGCTGTTTTTT
CASRLAVLANTGELFF
>TRBD1|TRBV25-1|TRBJ2-2|NA
TGTGCCAGCAGTGAATATCAGGGGGCGAAAACCGGGGAGCTGTTTTTT
CASSEYQGAKTGELFF
>TRBD1|TRBV10-3|TRBJ2-7|NA
TGTGCCATCAGTCCAACAGGGGACACCTACGAGCAGTACTTC
CAISPTGDTYEQYF
>TRBD1|TRBV4-2|TRBJ2-2|NA
TGTGCCAGCAGCCTCAGGGGGCAGGCAGCGAACACCGGGGAGCTGTTTTTT
CASSLRGQAANTGELFF
>TRBD2|TRBV6-6|TRBJ2-3|NA
TGTGCCAGCAGCCTGCGGACCAGCGGGGGCACAGATACGCAGTATTTT
CASSLRTSGGTDTQYF
>NA|TRBV19|TRBJ2-6|NA
TGTGCCAGTACCGACAGAACTGGGGCCAACGTCCTGACTTTC
CASTDRTGANVLTF
>NA|TRBV5-4|TRBJ1-2|NA
TGTGCCAGCAGCTCTACTGCCGGGATCGGCTACACCTTC
CASSSTAGIGYTF
>NA|TRBV7-9|TRBJ1-4|NA
TGTGCCAGCAGCCTAACGGCAGGGCCAGCTAATGAAAAACTGTTTTTT
CASSLTAGPANEKLFF
>TRBD2|TRBV5-8|TRBJ2-1|NA
TGTGCCAGCAGCTTAAGGGGCGGGGGATTCTACAATGAGCAGTTCTTC
CASSLRGGGFYNEQFF
>NA|TRBV27|TRBJ1-6|NA
TGTGCCAGCAGTTTTGTACCAGGGGATAGCTCCTATAATTCACCCCTCCACTTT
CASSFVPGDSSYNSPLHF
>TRBD2|TRBV10-3|TRBJ2-7|few
TGTGCCATCAGGGGCGGGGGGGCCGTCGACGAGCAGTACTTC
CAIRGGGAVDEQYF
>TRBD1|TRBV10-3|TRBJ1-2|NA
TGTGCCATCAGGCCGGGGACGGGACAGACCAATGGCTACACCTTC
CAIRPGTGQTNGYTF
>TRBD2|TRBV10-1|TRBJ2-7|NA
TGCGCCAGCAGTGTGTCGTGGAGACTAGCGGTGTTCCTCTACGAGCAGTACTTC
CASSVSWRLAVFLYEQYF
>TRBD1|TRBV15|TRBJ1-5|NA
TGTGCCACCAGCCCTGACAGGGGTGATCAGCCCCAGCATTTT
CATSPDRGDQPQHF
>NA|TRBV5-1|TRBJ2-7|NA
TGCGCCAGCAGCTTCGCGGGCATCGACGAGCAGTACTTC
CASSFAGIDEQYF
>TRBD1|TRBV7-2|TRBJ2-2|NA
TGTGCCAGCAGCTTAGAGACAGGGGGCACCGGGGAGCTGTTTTTT
CASSLETGGTGELFF
>TRBD1|TRBV18|TRBJ2-5|NA
TGTGCCAGCTCACCAACCGGGACAGGGCAAGAGACCCAGTACTTC
CASSPTGTGQETQYF
>TRBD1|TRBV6-1|TRBJ2-3|NA
TGTGCCAGCAGTGAACGGAGGGGACAGGGGAGTTACTACACAGATACGCAGTATTTT
CASSERRGQGSYYTDTQYF
>TRBD2|TRBV2|TRBJ2-3|NA
TGTGCCAGCAGCCGACTAGCGGGGTCCGGAGATACGCAGTATTTT
CASSRLAGSGDTQYF
>TRBD2|TRBV5-4|TRBJ2-5|NA
TGTGCCAGCAGCTTGTTAGCGGGAGGGGGAAAGACCCAGTACTTC
CASSLLAGGGKTQYF
>NA|TRBV29-1|TRBJ1-3|NA
TGCAGCGTTGCTGGCACCACAGACTCTGGAAACACCATATATTTT
CSVAGTTDSGNTIYF
>TRBD2|TRBV5-6|TRBJ2-7|NA
TGTGCCAGCAGCTTGGCTACTAGCGGCGAGCAGTACTTC
CASSLATSGEQYF
>NA|TRBV5-1|TRBJ1-1|NA
TGCGCCAGCAGCTTGTGGCAGGCTAACACTGAAGCTTTCTTT
CASSLWQANTEAFF
>NA|TRBV6-1|TRBJ2-2|few
TGTGCCAGCAGTGAATCTCAGGGCGGGGAGCTGTTTTTT
CASSESQGGELFF
>TRBD1|TRBV7-9|TRBJ1-6|few
TGTGCCAGCAGCTTCGGGACAGGGGGATCACCCCTCCACTTT
CASSFGTGGSPLHF
>NA|TRBV5-5|TRBJ1-5|few
TGTGCCAGCAGCTCCGGGATTGTTGGGCCCCAGCATTTT
CASSSGIVGPQHF
>NA|TRBV19|TRBJ1-5|NA
TGTGCCAGTTCGATGGTCCGGGTGAGCAATCAGCCCCAGCATTTT
CASSMVRVSNQPQHF
>TRBD2|TRBV4-3|TRBJ2-3|NA
TGCGCCAGCAGCCAAGCCGTGGGGGGGAGTCGGGATACGCAGTATTTT
CASSQAVGGSRDTQYF
>NA|TRBV6-1|TRBJ1-1|few
TGTGCCAGCAGTGGCCAGGCGAACACTGAAGCTTTCTTT
CASSGQANTEAFF
>TRBD1|TRBV5-1|TRBJ2-5|NA
TGCGCCAGCAGCCCGGGACAGGGGGTTTCGGAGACCCAGTACTTC
CASSPGQGVSETQYF
>TRBD2|TRBV28|TRBJ2-5|NA
TGTGCCAGCAGTTTAGCGGGGGGCGAGACCCAGTACTTC
CASSLAGGETQYF
>NA|TRBV9|TRBJ1-2|NA
TGTGCCAGCGGCGCAAGTTTAGACAGGACGTATGGCTACACCTTC
CASGASLDRTYGYTF